The 18 T cell receptor beta chains given below trace back to one sample, sequenced in a study of T cell changes during pregnancy in multiple sclerosis. Profiled with immunoSEQ multiplex PCR; TCRdb holds only in-frame clones, not every one. The repertoire has tens of thousands of clones, about nine tenths of them found once; the top ten carry around 2.1%. Sample: peripheral blood, taken in the first trimester of pregnancy. The receptors come from a female donor in good health, enrolled as a control in a pregnancy study.

V gene TRBV2 combines with J gene TRBJ1-6; TRBD1 matches at 7 bases. CDR1 and CDR2 (germline): SNHLY, FYNNEI. Unmatched junction bases numbered 11, after V lost 5 bases and J lost 10 bases. CDR3 length: 15 amino acids. CDR3 amino acids: CASSNNRGIGSPLHF. The CDR3 DNA reads as TGTGCCAGCAGTAATAACAGGGGTATCGGGTCACCCCTCCACTTT. Complete variable domain (other parts from reference TRBV2 and TRBJ1-6): EPEVTQTPSHQVTQMGQEVILRCVPISNHLYFYWYRQILGQKVEFLVSFYNNEISEKSEIFDDQFSVERPDGSNFTLKIRSTKLEDSAMYFCASSNNRGIGSPLHFGNGTRLTVT.

The chain has TRBV28 and TRBJ2-7, with TRBD2 as a possible D gene (5 bases). V lost 5 bases, J lost 2 bases, and 13 bases lay in between. The CDR3 is 14 residues long. Per the germline V gene, CDR1 is MDHEN and CDR2 is SYDVKM. CDR3 sequence reads: CASSPPPGTYEQYF. The DNA of the CDR3 is TGTGCCAGCAGTCCCCCCCCCGGGACCTACGAGCAGTACTTC.

This chain links TRBV27 with TRBJ2-5; D may be TRBD2 (7 bases). The CDR3 consists of 14 residues. The germline V and J ends were trimmed by 3 bases and 4 bases, with 12 bases remaining between them. The germline V gene has CDR1 MNHEY and CDR2 SMNVEV (reference sequence). The CDR3 DNA follows: TGTGCCAGCAGTTTTGGGGGGGCGGGAGAGACCCAGTACTTC. This sequence encodes CASSFGGAGETQYF.

The J gene is TRBJ2-3, the V gene TRBV4-1, with 10 bases aligning to TRBD2. This CDR3 has 15 residues. The germline gives CDR1 MGHRA, CDR2 YSYEKL. J was trimmed by 4 bases and V by 2 bases; bases with no gene match: 3. CDR3 in amino acids: CASSQSGGAPDTQYF. CDR3 coding DNA: TGCGCCAGCAGCCAAAGCGGGGGGGCCCCAGATACGCAGTATTTT.

The chain couples TRBV28 to TRBJ2-1; TRBD2 might be the D (6 bases). This CDR3 is 12 amino acids long. The germline gives CDR1 MDHEN, CDR2 SYDVKM. The V and J ends lost 7 bases and 9 bases respectively, with 13 bases between them. The CDR3 DNA is TGTGCCAGCACGGGGAGGTCTGGTGAGCAGTTCTTC. Its translation is CASTGRSGEQFF. The variable domain in full, completed from reference TRBV28 and TRBJ2-1, reads DVKVTQSSRYLVKRTGEKVFLECVQDMDHENMFWYRQDPGLGLRLIYFSYDVKMKEKGDIPEGYSVSREKKERFSLILESASTNQTSMYLCASTGRSGEQFFGPGTRLTVL.

The chain recombines TRBV4-1 with TRBJ2-4; 8 nucleotides line up with TRBD1. The CDR3 covers 17 residues. Germline V gives CDR1 MGHRA, CDR2 YSYEKL. The V segment lost 1 base and the J segment 6 bases; nucleotides outside the gene matches: 11. The CDR3 is CASSQVRFDRGLNIQYF. The CDR3 DNA follows: TGCGCCAGCAGCCAAGTTCGGTTCGACAGGGGATTAAACATTCAGTACTTC.

The rearrangement links TRBV30 to TRBJ2-7, with D tentatively TRBD1 (6 bases). The CDR3 length is 13 residues. Germline V gene lookup returns CDR1 GTSNPN and CDR2 SVGIG (reference sequence). The ends were cut back, 3 bases at V and 7 bases at J, with 16 bases in the middle. DNA for the CDR3: TGTGCCTGGAGGGCAATCAGGGGTCGGGAGCAGTACTTC. It codes for CAWRAIRGREQYF.

The DNA of the CDR3 is TGCGCCAGCAGCTCCGGACTAGCGGACACAGATACGCAGTATTTT. Amino acids: CASSSGLADTDTQYF. This rearrangement joins TRBV5-1 to TRBJ2-3; 10 nucleotides align to TRBD2. Germline-derived CDR1 and CDR2 are SGHRS and YFSETQ. Trimming cost V 3 bases and J 2 bases; bases outside gene matches: 3. The CDR3 totals 15 residues.

The rearrangement links TRBV5-1 to TRBJ2-7; 7 bases agree with TRBD2. Germline V gene sequence: CDR1 SGHRS, CDR2 YFSETQ. The CDR3 consists of 14 residues. Trimming took 0 bases from V and 3 from J; bases not matched to a gene: 3. CDR3 in DNA: TGCGCCAGCAGCTTGGACGGGGGGTACTACGAGCAGTACTTC. Translation gives CASSLDGGYYEQYF. Based on the CDR3 plus reference TRBV5-1 and TRBJ2-7, the full variable domain is KAGVTQTPRYLIKTRGQQVTLSCSPISGHRSVSWYQQTPGQGLQFLFEYFSETQRNKGNFPGRFSGRQFSNSRSEMNVSTLELGDSALYLCASSLDGGYYEQYFGPGTRLTVT.

The chain joins TRBV19 to TRBJ1-5, with 8 bases lining up with TRBD1. V shed 2 bases, J shed 2 bases, and the junction held 11 bases outside the gene matches. The CDR3 loop spans 18 amino acids. Per the germline V gene, CDR1 is LNHDA and CDR2 is SQIVND (reference sequence). The CDR3 loop reads CASSITGAGGKGNQPQHF. CDR3 coding DNA: TGTGCCAGTAGTATAACAGGGGCAGGGGGCAAGGGCAATCAGCCCCAGCATTTT. Drawing the rest from reference TRBV19 and TRBJ1-5, the complete variable domain is DGGITQSPKYLFRKEGQNVTLSCEQNLNHDAMYWYRQDPGQGLRLIYYSQIVNDFQKGDIAEGYSVSREKKESFPLTVTSAQKNPTAFYLCASSITGAGGKGNQPQHFGDGTRLSIL.

CDR3 in amino acids: CASHFQTGTDQPQHF. The CDR3 region has the DNA TGTGCCAGCCACTTTCAGACAGGGACCGATCAGCCCCAGCATTTT. The genes are TRBV6-1 and TRBJ1-5; 7 bases are a match to TRBD1. Trimming removed 8 bases from V and 5 bases from J; junction bases left unmatched: 12. The CDR3 contains 15 residues. The V gene's germline CDR1 is MNHNS and CDR2 SASEGT.

In this sample, this clone turned up once. CDR3 region: CASSSSGGYLEQYF. The CDR3 bases are TGTGCCAGCAGCTCAAGCGGGGGGTACCTCGAGCAGTACTTC. This chain uses TRBV7-6 with TRBJ2-7; 9 positions match TRBD2. This CDR3 is 14 amino acids long. Germline values: CDR1 SGHVS, CDR2 FNYEAQ. Germline trimming cut 4 bases from V and 6 bases from J; bases unmatched to any gene: 7.

This clone came up once. This rearrangement joins TRBV4-2 to TRBJ2-2; maybe TRBD1 (5 bases). Trimming removed 1 base from V and 8 bases from J, with 14 bases in between. The CDR3 extends over 15 amino acids. CDR1 LGHNA and CDR2 YNFKEQ come from the germline V gene. CDR3 protein: CASSQVGVAGGELFF. CDR3 sequence (DNA): TGTGCCAGCAGCCAAGTAGGGGTAGCCGGGGGGGAGCTGTTTTTT.

In DNA, the CDR3 is TGTGCCACCAGCAGAGGCGGTCGACGTCCAGACGAGCAGTACTTC. Its translation is CATSRGGRRPDEQYF. The chain joins TRBV15 to TRBJ2-7; D ambiguous. This CDR3 spans 15 amino acids. Germline V gives CDR1 LNHNV, CDR2 YYDKDF (reference sequence). V was shortened by 1 base and J by 5 bases, with 15 bases between the two germline ends.

For the CDR3, the DNA is TGCAGCGTTGAAGACAGATCGGGACAGAACGAGCAGTACTTC. Translating gives CSVEDRSGQNEQYF. The chain links TRBV29-1 to TRBJ2-7; TRBD1 aligns across 7 bases. This CDR3 has 14 residues. V was pared by 0 bases and J by 5 bases, with 7 bases of the junction left unmatched. Germline lookup yields CDR1 SQVTM and CDR2 ANQGSEA.

The chain uses TRBV11-2 and TRBJ2-5, with 7 nucleotides matching TRBD2. Germline V gene sequence: CDR1 SGHAT, CDR2 FQNNGV. V trimming: 0 bases; J trimming: 7 bases; junction bases outside the gene matches: 2. The CDR3 is 13 amino acids. Here the CDR3 reads CASSLDSGTTQYF. CDR3 nucleotide sequence: TGTGCCAGCAGCTTAGACAGCGGGACGACCCAGTACTTC.

The chain carries TRBV7-6 and TRBJ2-7; 8 bases align to TRBD1. Germline V CDR1 and CDR2: SGHVS, FNYEAQ. Losses at the gene ends were 5 bases for V and 5 bases for J; bases not matched to a gene: 8. The CDR3 is 14 residues long. For the CDR3, the DNA is TGTGCCAGCAGCCCCAGACAGGGGTCCAACGAGCAGTACTTC. Translating gives CASSPRQGSNEQYF.

V is TRBV27 and J is TRBJ2-7, with D tentatively TRBD1 (5 bases). This CDR3 comprises 14 residues. CDR1 MNHEY and CDR2 SMNVEV come from the germline V gene (reference sequence). Between the trimmed V and J ends, which lost 0 bases and 6 bases, there was a span of 12 bases. CDR3 sequence: CASSLSPYRFEQYF. The CDR3 nucleotides are TGTGCCAGCAGTTTATCGCCTTACAGGTTCGAGCAGTACTTC.